A single sample is the source of the 12 T cell receptor beta chains below, sequenced in a study of T cells after yellow fever vaccination (dated by TCRdb to the late 2010s). According to the study, the label for this sample's treatment or condition signals: live attenuated yellow fever vaccine strain. Library creation used 5' RACE. Sequencing relied on an Illumina HiSeq 2500. TCRdb itself trimmed the public reads at Q25 with fastp, ran MiXCR and retained productive beta chains. Each record represents a unique CDR3 protein, reported with the most common genes and DNA among its rows. For this sample there are some 670,000 distinct CDR3 sequences; 12% appear just once. The ten largest clones take up about 16% of the sample. Here the sequenced sample was PBMCs, taken on the day of the yellow fever booster vaccination. The source is a man aged 25-45 years who received the YFV17D yellow fever vaccine.

This chain's CDR3 is CASSQDRGVAGVDTQYF. As DNA, the CDR3 is TGTGCCAGCAGCCAAGATCGGGGGGTAGCGGGAGTAGATACGCAGTATTTT. The chain couples TRBV4-2 to TRBJ2-3, with 9 bases identical to TRBD2. CDR3 length: 17 residues. V dropped 0 bases and J dropped 5; count of bases not matched to a gene: 9. CDR1 is LGHNA, CDR2 YNFKEQ, per germline.

This clonotype occurred a few times. The chain links TRBV12-3 or TRBV12-4 to TRBJ2-2; D may be TRBD1 (5 bases). This CDR3 is built from 14 residues. V lost 6 bases to trimming and J lost 4 bases, with 12 bases between them. CDR3 loop: CASRSRDFTGELFF. CDR3 DNA sequence: TGTGCCAGCAGAAGCAGGGATTTCACCGGGGAGCTGTTTTTT.

This clonotype was seen more than once but under ten times. J is TRBJ2-7 and V is TRBV5-4, with TRBD2 identical over 11 bases. This CDR3 region has 13 residues. V lost 7 bases, J lost 12 bases, and 12 bases stayed unmatched. The germline CDR1 and CDR2 sequences are SGHNT and YYREEE (reference sequence). DNA of the CDR3: TGTGCCAGCGCAACCGGGACTAGCGGACTCTTGTACTTC. Translated, it gives CASATGTSGLLYF.

This clonotype appeared a few times. The rearrangement joins TRBV5-1 to TRBJ2-7; D possibly corresponds to TRBD1 (6 bases). Trimming stripped 2 bases from V and 0 bases from J, with 15 bases between. There are 16 residues in the CDR3. From germline, CDR1 is SGHRS and CDR2 YFSETQ. The DNA of the CDR3 is TGCGCCAGCAGCTTTTCGCCCTGGACAGTCTCCTACGAGCAGTACTTC. Translation: CASSFSPWTVSYEQYF.

The sample holds a few counts of this clonotype. J is TRBJ2-7 and V is TRBV12-3 or TRBV12-4; D is unclear. Between the trimmed V and J ends, which lost 0 bases and 4 bases, there was a span of 10 bases. This CDR3 has 14 amino acids. The DNA for the CDR3 is TGTGCCAGCAGTTTAGCCATGCAGGAATACGAGCAGTACTTC. Its protein product is CASSLAMQEYEQYF.

The gene calls are TRBV5-4 and TRBJ2-2; no definite D call. Deletions cut 3 bases from V and 8 bases from J, with 14 bases between. The CDR3 is 14 residues long. Germline V gene data show CDR1 as SGHNT and CDR2 as YYREEE (reference sequence). CDR3 residues: CASSSPNSEGELFF. The CDR3 nucleotides are TGTGCCAGCAGCTCGCCCAACAGTGAAGGGGAGCTGTTTTTT. Supplemented by reference TRBV5-4 and TRBJ2-2, the full variable domain reads ETGVTQSPTHLIKTRGQQVTLRCSSQSGHNTVSWYQQALGQGPQFIFQYYREEENGRGNFPPRFSGLQFPNYSSELNVNALELDDSALYLCASSSPNSEGELFFGEGSRLTVL.

The gene calls are TRBV7-9 and TRBJ2-3; D assignment may be TRBD1 or TRBD2 (5 bases each). Trimming pared 1 base from V and 2 bases from J, leaving 16 bases between. The CDR3 contains 17 residues. The germline V gene encodes CDR1 SEHNR and CDR2 FQNEAQ (reference sequence). CDR3 DNA sequence: TGTGCCAGCAGCTTAGGTGCCGGGGCGACTTACACAGATACGCAGTATTTT. Encoded protein: CASSLGAGATYTDTQYF.

This rearrangement joins TRBV27 to TRBJ1-6; 11 bases align to TRBD1. Germline CDR1 MNHEY, CDR2 SMNVEV (reference sequence). Unmatched junction bases numbered 8, after V lost 7 bases and J lost 6 bases. The CDR3 sequence is 16 residues long. CDR3 DNA: TGTGCCAGCACCTCTTGGACAGGGGGCCCTAATTCACCCCTCCACTTT. This translates into CASTSWTGGPNSPLHF.

This clonotype turned up a few times. V gene TRBV15 combines with J gene TRBJ2-7, with D maybe TRBD2 (6 bases). Germline V lookup: CDR1 LNHNV, CDR2 YYDKDF (reference sequence). The CDR3 sequence is 17 residues long. V lost 1 base to trimming and J lost 0 bases, with 16 bases between them. CDR3 sequence: CATSRAGIADSSYEQYF. CDR3 in DNA: TGTGCCACCAGCAGAGCCGGGATAGCGGACTCCTCCTACGAGCAGTACTTC. Together with reference TRBV15 and TRBJ2-7, the CDR3 gives the full variable domain: DAMVIQNPRYQVTQFGKPVTLSCSQTLNHNVMYWYQQKSSQAPKLLFHYYDKDFNNEADTPDNFQSRRPNTSFCFLDIRSPGLGDTAMYLCATSRAGIADSSYEQYFGPGTRLTVT.

The sample holds a few counts of this clonotype. The chain joins TRBV12-3 or TRBV12-4 to TRBJ1-2; D call uncertain. The V and J ends lost 4 bases and 6 bases respectively, with 12 bases between them. This CDR3 is built from 13 residues. CDR3 region: CASSYQERDGYTF. The CDR3 region has the DNA TGTGCCAGCAGTTATCAAGAACGGGATGGCTACACCTTC.

This clonotype was detected only a few times. The V and J genes are TRBV7-9 and TRBJ1-1; D is uncertain. The CDR3 runs to 13 residues. Germline CDR1 SEHNR, CDR2 FQNEAQ (reference sequence). Trimming shortened V by 1 base and J by 5 bases, and 8 bases separated the two germline ends. For the CDR3, the DNA is TGTGCCAGCAGCTTAGGGTGGTTAACTGAAGCTTTCTTT. This codes for CASSLGWLTEAFF.

The chain recombines TRBV20-1 with TRBJ1-2, with 7 bases that match TRBD1. V lost 4 bases and J lost 6; bases outside the gene matches: 8. Germline lookup yields CDR1 DFQATT and CDR2 SNEGSKA (reference sequence). This CDR3 is 13 amino acids long. The CDR3 sequence: CSAKPNQGDGYTF. The CDR3, as DNA: TGCAGTGCTAAACCTAATCAGGGGGATGGCTACACCTTC.